This T cell receptor beta chain was observed in a study of graft-versus-host responses after intestinal transplantation. Turning to the study itself: All of the recipients had induction that used anti-thymocyte globulin, then tacrolimus and steroids for approximately 3 years.

Judged by abundance, this clone is medium-sized. Sequencing was performed with immunoSEQ multiplex PCR; in TCRdb, only in-frame clones are kept and a portion is missing. Here the sample spans about 15,000 clones, 80% to 90% being singletons. V shed 5 bases and J shed 11 bases, with 22 bases lying between them. The germline V gene has CDR1 MNHEY and CDR2 SMNVEV (reference sequence). This CDR3 is built from 15 residues. The sequencing here drew on bone marrow, taken just over 120 days after intestinal transplantation. V and J are TRBV27 and TRBJ1-5; TRBD1 might be the D (6 bases). This receptor was identified in a human patient who received an intestinal transplant, so some T cells may come from the graft donor. In DNA, the CDR3 is TGTGCCAGCAGTGAGTGGGCGGGGGCCCAACAAGCCCAGCATTTT. Protein product: CASSEWAGAQQAQHF.